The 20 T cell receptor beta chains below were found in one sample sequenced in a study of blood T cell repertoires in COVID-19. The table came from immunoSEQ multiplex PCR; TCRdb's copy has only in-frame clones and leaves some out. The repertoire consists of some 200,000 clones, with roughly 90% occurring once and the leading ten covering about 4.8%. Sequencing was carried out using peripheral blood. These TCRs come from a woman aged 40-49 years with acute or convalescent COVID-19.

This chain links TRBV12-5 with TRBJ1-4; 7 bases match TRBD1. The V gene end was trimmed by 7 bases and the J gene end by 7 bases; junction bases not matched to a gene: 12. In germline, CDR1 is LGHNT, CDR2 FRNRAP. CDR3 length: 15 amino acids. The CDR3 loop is CASAQSGGMAEKLFF. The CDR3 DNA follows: TGTGCTAGTGCCCAGTCAGGGGGTATGGCTGAAAAACTGTTTTTT.

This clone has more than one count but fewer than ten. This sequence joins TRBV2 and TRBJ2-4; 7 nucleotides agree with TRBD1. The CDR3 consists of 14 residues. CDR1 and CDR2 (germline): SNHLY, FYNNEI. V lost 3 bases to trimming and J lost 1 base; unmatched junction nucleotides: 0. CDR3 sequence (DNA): TGTGCCAGCAGTGAGGACAGGGCCAAAAACATTCAGTACTTC. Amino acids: CASSEDRAKNIQYF. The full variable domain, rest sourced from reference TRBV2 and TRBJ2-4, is EPEVTQTPSHQVTQMGQEVILRCVPISNHLYFYWYRQILGQKVEFLVSFYNNEISEKSEIFDDQFSVERPDGSNFTLKIRSTKLEDSAMYFCASSEDRAKNIQYFGAGTRLSVL.

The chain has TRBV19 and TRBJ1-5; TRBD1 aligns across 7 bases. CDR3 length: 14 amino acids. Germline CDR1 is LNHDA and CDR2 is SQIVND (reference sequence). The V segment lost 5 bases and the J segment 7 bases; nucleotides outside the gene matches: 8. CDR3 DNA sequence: TGTGCCAGTAGTTTTACACAGGGGTCACAGCCCCAGCATTTT. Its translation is CASSFTQGSQPQHF.

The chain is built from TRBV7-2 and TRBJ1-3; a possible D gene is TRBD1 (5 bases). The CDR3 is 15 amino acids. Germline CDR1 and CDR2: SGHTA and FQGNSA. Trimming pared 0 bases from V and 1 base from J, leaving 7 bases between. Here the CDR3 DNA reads TGTGCCAGCAGCTTAGCCGGGACTTCTGGAAACACCATATATTTT. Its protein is CASSLAGTSGNTIYF.

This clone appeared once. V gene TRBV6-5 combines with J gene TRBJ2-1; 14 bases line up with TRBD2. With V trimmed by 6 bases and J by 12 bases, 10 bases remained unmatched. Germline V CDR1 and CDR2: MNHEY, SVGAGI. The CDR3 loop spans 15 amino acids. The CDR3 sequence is CASSVGLAGGKGQFF. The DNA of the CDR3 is TGTGCCAGCAGCGTTGGACTAGCGGGGGGTAAGGGGCAGTTCTTC.

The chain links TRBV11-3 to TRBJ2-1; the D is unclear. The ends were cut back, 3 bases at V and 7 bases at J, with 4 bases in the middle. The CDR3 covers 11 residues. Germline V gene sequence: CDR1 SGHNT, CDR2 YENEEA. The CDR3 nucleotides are TGTGCCAGCAGCTTTATGAATGAGCAGTTCTTC. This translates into CASSFMNEQFF.

CDR3 amino acids: CASTEGKGSSYEQYV. CDR3 in DNA: TGCGCCAGCACCGAGGGTAAAGGGAGCTCCTACGAGCAGTACGTC. This chain links TRBV10-1 with TRBJ2-7; D is possibly TRBD2 (5 bases). CDR3 length equals 15 residues. Trimming took 7 bases from V and 0 from J, leaving 16 bases between them. Germline V gene lookup returns CDR1 WNHNN and CDR2 SYGVQD (reference sequence).

DNA of the CDR3: TGTGCCAGCAGTTCCTTAGGCCCGGATAGCCACGACTACACCTTC. It is translated as CASSSLGPDSHDYTF. The rearrangement links TRBV6-5 to TRBJ1-2; no clear D gene. The CDR3 consists of 15 residues. The germline V gene encodes CDR1 MNHEY and CDR2 SVGAGI. Between the trimmed V and J ends, which lost 4 bases and 10 bases, there was a span of 22 bases.

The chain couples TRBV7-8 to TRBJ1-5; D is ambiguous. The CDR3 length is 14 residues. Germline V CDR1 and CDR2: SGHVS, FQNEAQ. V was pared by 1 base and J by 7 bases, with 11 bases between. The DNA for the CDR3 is TGTGCCAGCAGCTTAGGGGTCGGCAGGCAGCCCCAGCATTTT. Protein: CASSLGVGRQPQHF.

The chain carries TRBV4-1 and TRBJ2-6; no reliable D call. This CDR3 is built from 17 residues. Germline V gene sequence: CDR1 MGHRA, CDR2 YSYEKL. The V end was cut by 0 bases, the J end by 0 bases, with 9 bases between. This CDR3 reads CASSQDFLSSGANVLTF. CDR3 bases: TGCGCCAGCAGCCAAGATTTCCTAAGCTCTGGGGCCAACGTCCTGACTTTC.

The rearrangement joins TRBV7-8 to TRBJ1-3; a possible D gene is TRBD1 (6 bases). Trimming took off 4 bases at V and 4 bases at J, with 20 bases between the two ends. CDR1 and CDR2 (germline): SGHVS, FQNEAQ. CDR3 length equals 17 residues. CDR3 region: CASSYRPPTGLGNTIYF. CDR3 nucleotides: TGTGCCAGCAGCTACCGCCCTCCCACAGGGTTAGGAAACACCATATATTTT.

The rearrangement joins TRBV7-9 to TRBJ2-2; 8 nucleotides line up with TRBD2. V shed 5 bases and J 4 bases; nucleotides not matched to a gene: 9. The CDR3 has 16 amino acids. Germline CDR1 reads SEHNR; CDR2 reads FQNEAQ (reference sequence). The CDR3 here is CASSSLAGGTTGELFF. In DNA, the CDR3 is TGTGCCAGCAGCAGCCTAGCGGGCGGAACCACCGGGGAGCTGTTTTTT.

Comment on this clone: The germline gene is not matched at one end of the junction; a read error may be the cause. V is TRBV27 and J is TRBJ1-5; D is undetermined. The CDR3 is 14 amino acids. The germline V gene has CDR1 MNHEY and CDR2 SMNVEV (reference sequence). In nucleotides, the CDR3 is TGTGCCAGCAGTTTTTGGGGTAGCGATCAGCCCCAGCATTTT. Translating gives CASSFWGSDQPQHF.

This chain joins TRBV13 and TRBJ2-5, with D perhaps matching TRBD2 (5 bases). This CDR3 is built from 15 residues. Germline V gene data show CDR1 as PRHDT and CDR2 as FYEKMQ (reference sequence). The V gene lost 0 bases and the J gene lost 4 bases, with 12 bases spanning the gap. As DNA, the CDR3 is TGTGCCAGCAGCTTAGGGAGAGCGGCTAGAGAGACCCAGTACTTC. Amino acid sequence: CASSLGRAARETQYF.

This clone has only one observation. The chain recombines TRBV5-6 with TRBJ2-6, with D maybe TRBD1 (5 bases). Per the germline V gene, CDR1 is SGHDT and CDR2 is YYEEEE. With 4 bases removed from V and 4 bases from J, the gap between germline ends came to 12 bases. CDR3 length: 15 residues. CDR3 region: CASSPTGAGANVLTF. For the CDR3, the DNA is TGTGCCAGCAGCCCCACAGGAGCGGGGGCCAACGTCCTGACTTTC.

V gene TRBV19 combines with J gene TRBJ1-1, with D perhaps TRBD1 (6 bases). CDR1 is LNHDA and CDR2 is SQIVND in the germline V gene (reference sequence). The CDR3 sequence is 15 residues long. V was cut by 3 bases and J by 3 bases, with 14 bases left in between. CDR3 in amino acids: CASSISGGGYTEAFF. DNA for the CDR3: TGTGCCAGTAGTATTAGTGGGGGCGGTTACACTGAAGCTTTCTTT. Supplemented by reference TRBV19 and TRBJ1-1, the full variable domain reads DGGITQSPKYLFRKEGQNVTLSCEQNLNHDAMYWYRQDPGQGLRLIYYSQIVNDFQKGDIAEGYSVSREKKESFPLTVTSAQKNPTAFYLCASSISGGGYTEAFFGQGTRLTVV.

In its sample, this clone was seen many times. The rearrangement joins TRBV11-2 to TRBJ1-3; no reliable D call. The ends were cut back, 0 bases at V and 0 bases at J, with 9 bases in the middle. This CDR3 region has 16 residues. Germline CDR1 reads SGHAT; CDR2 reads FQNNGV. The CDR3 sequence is CASSLERRLSGNTIYF. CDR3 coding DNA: TGTGCCAGCAGCTTAGAGCGCAGACTCTCTGGAAACACCATATATTTT.

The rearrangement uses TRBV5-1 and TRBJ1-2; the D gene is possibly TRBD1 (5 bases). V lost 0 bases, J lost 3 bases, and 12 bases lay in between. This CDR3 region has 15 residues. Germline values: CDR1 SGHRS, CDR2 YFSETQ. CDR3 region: CASSLGRGGDYGYTF. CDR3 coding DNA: TGCGCCAGCAGCTTGGGTAGGGGAGGCGACTATGGCTACACCTTC.

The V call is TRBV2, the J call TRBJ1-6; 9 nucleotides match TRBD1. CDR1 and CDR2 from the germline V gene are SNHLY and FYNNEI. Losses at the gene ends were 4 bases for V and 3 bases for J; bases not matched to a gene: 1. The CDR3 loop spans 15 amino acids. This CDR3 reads CASSGQGVYNSPLHF. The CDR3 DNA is TGTGCCAGCAGTGGACAGGGGGTCTATAATTCACCCCTCCACTTT.

The CDR3 reads CATSSGGANEQFF. The CDR3 region has the DNA TGTGCCACCAGTTCGGGGGGGGCAAATGAGCAGTTCTTC. V gene TRBV24-1 combines with J gene TRBJ2-1; 8 nucleotides line up with TRBD2. This CDR3 has 13 amino acids. V trimming: 6 bases; J trimming: 7 bases; junction bases outside the gene matches: 4. Looked up from germline, CDR1 is KGHDR and CDR2 is SFDVKD.